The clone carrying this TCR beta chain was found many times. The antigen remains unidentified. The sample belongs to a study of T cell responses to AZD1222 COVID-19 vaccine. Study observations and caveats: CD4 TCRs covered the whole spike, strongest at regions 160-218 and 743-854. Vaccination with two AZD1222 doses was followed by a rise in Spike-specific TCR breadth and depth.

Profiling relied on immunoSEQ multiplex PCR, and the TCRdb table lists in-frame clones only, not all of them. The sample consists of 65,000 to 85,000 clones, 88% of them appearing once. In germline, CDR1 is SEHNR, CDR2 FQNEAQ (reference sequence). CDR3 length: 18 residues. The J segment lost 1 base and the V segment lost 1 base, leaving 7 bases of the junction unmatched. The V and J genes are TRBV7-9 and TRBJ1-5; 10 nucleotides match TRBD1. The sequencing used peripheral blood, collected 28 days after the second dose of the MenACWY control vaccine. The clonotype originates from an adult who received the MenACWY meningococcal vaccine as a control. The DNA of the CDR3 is TGTGCCAGCAGCTTAGGAGACAGGGGGCGCGTCAGCAATCAGCCCCAGCATTTT. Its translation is CASSLGDRGRVSNQPQHF.